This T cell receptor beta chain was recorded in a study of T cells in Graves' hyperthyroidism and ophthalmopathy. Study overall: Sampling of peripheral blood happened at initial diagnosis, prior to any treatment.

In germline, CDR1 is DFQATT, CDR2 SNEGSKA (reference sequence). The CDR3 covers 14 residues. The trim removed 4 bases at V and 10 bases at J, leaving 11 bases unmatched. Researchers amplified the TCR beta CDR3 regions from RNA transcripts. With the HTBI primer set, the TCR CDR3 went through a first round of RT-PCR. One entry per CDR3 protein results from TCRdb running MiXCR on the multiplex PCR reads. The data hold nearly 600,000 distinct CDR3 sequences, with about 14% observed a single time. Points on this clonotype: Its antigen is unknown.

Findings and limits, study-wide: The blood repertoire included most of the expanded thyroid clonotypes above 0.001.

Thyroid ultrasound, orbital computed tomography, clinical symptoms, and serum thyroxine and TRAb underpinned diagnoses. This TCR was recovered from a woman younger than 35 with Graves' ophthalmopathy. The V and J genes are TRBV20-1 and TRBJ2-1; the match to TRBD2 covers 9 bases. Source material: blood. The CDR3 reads CSATPGLASVEQFF. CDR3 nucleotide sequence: TGCAGTGCTACCCCGGGACTAGCCTCCGTAGAGCAGTTCTTC.